This passage covers 7 T cell receptor beta chains from one sample sequenced in a study of T cell changes during pregnancy in multiple sclerosis. Using immunoSEQ multiplex PCR, the repertoire was profiled, and TCRdb retains in-frame clones only, with some absent. The sample holds about 59,000 clones, around 94% seen once. Source: CD8+ T cells from peripheral blood mononuclear cells, taken after pregnancy. The receptors were gathered from a female donor with multiple sclerosis, enrolled in a pregnancy study.

The rearrangement joins TRBV9 to TRBJ2-2; TRBD1 aligns across 11 bases. The J segment lost 4 bases and the V segment lost 1 base, leaving 6 bases of the junction unmatched. CDR1 and CDR2 from the germline V gene are SGDLS and YYNGEE. The length of the CDR3 is 17 residues. CDR3 nucleotides: TGTGCCAGCAGCGTATCAACCGGGACAGGGGGCACCGGGGAGCTGTTTTTT. This gives the protein CASSVSTGTGGTGELFF.

V gene TRBV9 combines with J gene TRBJ2-2; 10 nucleotides match TRBD1. The V segment lost 3 bases and the J segment 5 bases; nucleotides outside the gene matches: 4. Germline V CDR1 and CDR2: SGDLS, YYNGEE. CDR3 length: 15 amino acids. The CDR3 is CASSAGQGVTGELFF. CDR3 nucleotides: TGTGCCAGCAGCGCAGGACAGGGGGTTACCGGGGAGCTGTTTTTT.

The rearrangement uses TRBV19 and TRBJ2-7; TRBD2 might be the D (6 bases). Germline V CDR1 and CDR2: LNHDA, SQIVND (reference sequence). V dropped 1 base and J dropped 0 bases, with 7 bases sitting between them. The CDR3 contains 14 residues. The CDR3 sequence is CASSIAGSSYEQYF. The CDR3 DNA reads TGTGCCAGTAGTATAGCCGGGAGCTCCTACGAGCAGTACTTC.

The V and J genes are TRBV10-3 and TRBJ2-5; D is possibly TRBD1 (6 bases). Trimming left V 5 bases short and J 3 bases short, with 19 bases between. Germline CDR1 ENHRY, CDR2 SYGVKD. CDR3 length: 16 residues. The CDR3 is CAISPYVGGGEETQYF. CDR3 nucleotide sequence: TGTGCCATCAGTCCATACGTTGGGGGCGGAGAAGAGACCCAGTACTTC.

The chain joins TRBV7-9 to TRBJ2-5, with TRBD2 matching 7 bases. V shed 3 bases, J shed 4 bases, and the junction held 5 bases outside the gene matches. The V gene's germline CDR1 is SEHNR and CDR2 FQNEAQ (reference sequence). The CDR3 totals 14 residues. The CDR3 nucleotides read TGTGCCAGCAGCTTGGGCGGGAGAGGAGAGACCCAGTACTTC. Protein product: CASSLGGRGETQYF.

The rearrangement uses TRBV28 and TRBJ1-5; the D is unclear. The V and J ends lost 1 base and 0 bases respectively, with 19 bases between them. The CDR3 covers 19 residues. The germline gives CDR1 MDHEN, CDR2 SYDVKM. The CDR3 coding sequence is TGTGCCAGCAGTTTATCGGAGCAAAAACCACCTTATAGCAATCAGCCCCAGCATTTT. Amino acids: CASSLSEQKPPYSNQPQHF.

This chain connects TRBV30 to TRBJ2-1; TRBD2 is a possible D gene (5 bases). Germline CDR1 is GTSNPN and CDR2 is SVGIG (reference sequence). This CDR3 has 15 residues. The CDR3 spells CARTRQDFLYNEQFF. For the CDR3, the DNA is TGTGCACGGACCCGCCAGGACTTTCTCTACAATGAGCAGTTCTTC.